This is a list of T cell receptor beta chains from one sample in a study of shared clonotypes between healthy human individuals. Sequenced by immunoSEQ multiplex PCR; TCRdb stores in-frame clones only, minus some. Of some 350,000 clones in the sample, about 74% are singletons; the top ten hold around 10%. The sample was memory CD4+ T cells sorted from blood. The receptors were gathered from a man younger than 40 in good health. The CDR3 runs from the conserved cysteine through the conserved F or W. The D gene is left open where the match is weak. Only some rows state a clone size, as once, few, many or a class for expanded clones.

- | - | TRBJ2-5 | TRBV2 | CASSVRARETQYF | TGTGCCAGCAGTGTACGCGCGCGTGAGACCCAGTACTTC
TRBD2 | many | TRBJ2-7 | TRBV27 | CASSFRTSGRGEQYF | TGTGCCAGCAGTTTCCGGACTAGCGGGAGGGGTGAGCAGTACTTC
- | few | TRBJ1-2 | TRBV7-2 | CASSLGQTNYGYTF | TGTGCCAGCAGCTTAGGCCAGACGAACTATGGCTACACCTTC
TRBD2 | - | TRBJ2-7 | TRBV9 | CASSSGGSGKTSDRNEQYF | TGTGCCAGCAGCTCCGGGGGTTCAGGGAAGACTAGCGACCGAAACGAGCAGTACTTC
- | - | TRBJ2-5 | TRBV10-1 | CASSLGVAETQYF | TGCGCCAGCAGCCTTGGGGTTGCAGAGACCCAGTACTTC
- | - | TRBJ2-2 | TRBV9 | CASSRDTGTHSTGELFF | TGTGCCAGCAGCCGAGATACCGGGACACACAGCACCGGGGAGCTGTTTTTT
TRBD1 | - | TRBJ2-1 | TRBV7-7 | CASSLGQGRGNEQFF | TGTGCTAGCAGCCTTGGACAGGGTAGGGGCAATGAGCAGTTCTTC
TRBD2 | few | TRBJ2-2 | TRBV25-1 | CASSEALTSGRRTGELFF | TGTGCCAGCAGTGAGGCCCTCACTAGCGGGAGGCGCACCGGGGAGCTGTTTTTT
- | once | TRBJ2-7 | TRBV20-1 | CSAYQSYEQYF | TGCAGTGCGTACCAGAGCTACGAGCAGTACTTC
- | - | TRBJ2-2 | TRBV10-3 | CAMSEQGGIGELFF | TGTGCCATGAGTGAACAGGGGGGGATCGGGGAGCTGTTTTTT
- | - | TRBJ2-2 | TRBV9 | CASSVLGTGELFF | TGTGCCAGCAGCGTACTGGGAACCGGGGAGCTGTTTTTT
- | few | TRBJ2-7 | TRBV18 | CASSPPSGEQYF | TGTGCCAGCTCACCACCGTCGGGCGAGCAGTACTTC
TRBD1 | - | TRBJ1-4 | TRBV19 | CASSGPGTGAKGEKLFF | TGTGCCAGCTCCGGTCCCGGGACAGGGGCCAAAGGTGAAAAACTGTTTTTT
TRBD2 | - | TRBJ2-3 | TRBV10-1 | CASSPGLAGQSDTQYF | TGCGCCAGCAGTCCTGGACTAGCGGGACAATCAGATACGCAGTATTTT
- | once | TRBJ1-4 | TRBV6-4 | CASSATGKTTNEKLFF | TGTGCCAGCAGTGCGACAGGTAAAACAACTAATGAAAAACTGTTTTTT
- | - | TRBJ2-2 | TRBV30 | CAWSAGGELFF | TGTGCCTGGAGTGCGGGCGGGGAGCTGTTTTTT
- | few | TRBJ1-4 | TRBV6-1 | CATLLGKLFF | TGTGCCACTCTTCTAGGGAAACTGTTTTTT
TRBD2 | - | TRBJ2-1 | TRBV11-2 | CASSLDGRTRRGQFF | TGTGCCAGCAGCTTAGATGGGCGGACTAGACGGGGGCAGTTCTTC
- | - | TRBJ2-5 | TRBV10-2 | CASLSTGRGAQYF | TGCGCCAGCCTAAGCACCGGAAGGGGGGCCCAGTACTTC
- | - | TRBJ2-3 | TRBV5-1 | CASSFNADTQYF | TGCGCCAGCAGTTTCAACGCAGATACGCAGTATTTT
- | - | TRBJ2-1 | TRBV2 | CASSELRSSYNEQFF | TGTGCCAGCAGTGAGCTAAGGAGCTCCTACAATGAGCAGTTCTTC
TRBD1 | - | TRBJ2-2 | TRBV12-5 | CASGFAGTGASATGELFF | TGTGCTAGTGGTTTCGCCGGGACAGGGGCCTCCGCCACCGGGGAGCTGTTTTTT
- | - | TRBJ2-2 | TRBV18 | CASSPGIANTGELFF | TGTGCCAGCTCACCCGGGATTGCGAACACCGGGGAGCTGTTTTTT
TRBD1 | - | TRBJ2-5 | TRBV5-1 | CASSYTGQGETQYF | TGCGCCAGCAGCTATACGGGACAGGGCGAGACCCAGTACTTC
TRBD2 | - | TRBJ2-1 | TRBV10-2 | CASSGGGTSGSTRGYNEQFF | TGCGCCAGCAGTGGTGGAGGGACTAGCGGGAGTACGAGGGGGTACAATGAGCAGTTCTTC
- | - | TRBJ2-6 | TRBV11-2 | CASSLNPTGWGANVLTF | TGTGCCAGCAGCTTAAACCCAACAGGGTGGGGGGCCAACGTCCTGACTTTC
- | - | TRBJ2-3 | TRBV2 | CASSVGRTDTQYF | TGTGCCAGCAGTGTTGGACGCACAGATACGCAGTATTTT
- | - | TRBJ2-5 | TRBV29-1 | CSVEVVVGETQYF | TGCAGCGTTGAGGTAGTAGTCGGAGAGACCCAGTACTTC
- | - | TRBJ2-2 | TRBV7-9 | CASSLGGTGELFF | TGTGCCAGCAGCTTAGGTGGGACCGGGGAGCTGTTTTTT
TRBD1 | - | TRBJ2-7 | TRBV9 | CASAPGQGAGYEQYF | TGTGCCAGCGCCCCAGGACAGGGGGCAGGCTACGAGCAGTACTTC
- | - | TRBJ2-7 | TRBV28 | CASSPDRQVEQYF | TGTGCCAGCAGCCCCGACCGCCAAGTCGAGCAGTACTTC
- | once | TRBJ1-2 | TRBV7-2 | CASSLAGPYGYTF | TGTGCCAGCAGCTTAGCGGGGCCCTATGGCTACACCTTC
TRBD1 | many | TRBJ2-7 | TRBV19 | CASSPRPGTAVYEQYF | TGTGCCAGTAGTCCGCGTCCCGGGACAGCGGTATACGAGCAGTACTTC
- | - | TRBJ1-1 | TRBV19 | CASSNWATEAFF | TGTGCCAGTAGTAATTGGGCCACTGAAGCTTTCTTT
- | - | TRBJ1-2 | TRBV5-8 | CASSSDVRVGYTF | TGTGCCAGCAGCTCTGACGTCCGGGTTGGCTACACCTTC
TRBD2 | - | TRBJ2-7 | TRBV6-6 | CASSYAREASYEQYF | TGTGCCAGCAGTTACGCGCGGGAGGCATCCTACGAGCAGTACTTC
- | - | TRBJ2-2 | TRBV5-1 | CASTGTLNTGELFF | TGCGCCAGCACCGGGACGTTGAACACCGGGGAGCTGTTTTTT
TRBD1 | - | TRBJ1-4 | TRBV4-3 | CASSQGGQFSNEKLFF | TGCGCCAGCAGCCAAGGGGGACAGTTCTCGAATGAAAAACTGTTTTTT
- | - | TRBJ2-1 | TRBV27 | CASTTDKGSYNEQFF | TGTGCCAGCACCACAGACAAGGGGTCCTACAATGAGCAGTTCTTC
TRBD2 | - | TRBJ2-1 | TRBV18 | CASSPNRLAGYNEQFF | TGTGCCAGCTCACCTAACCGACTAGCGGGATACAATGAGCAGTTCTTC
- | - | TRBJ2-1 | TRBV6-4 | CASSETTRRGNEQFF | TGTGCCAGCAGTGAGACAACTCGCAGGGGCAATGAGCAGTTCTTC
TRBD2 | - | TRBJ2-7 | TRBV28 | CASSSITGTSGLTYEQYF | TGTGCCAGCAGTTCCATAACCGGGACTAGCGGTCTGACCTACGAGCAGTACTTC
- | many | TRBJ1-5 | TRBV10-3 | CAISEQGDSNQPQHF | TGTGCCATCAGCGAGCAGGGTGATAGCAATCAGCCCCAGCATTTT
TRBD2 | few | TRBJ2-7 | TRBV15 | CATSRVNAGGPGEQYF | TGTGCCACCAGCAGAGTCAATGCGGGAGGGCCCGGTGAGCAGTACTTC
- | - | TRBJ2-7 | TRBV30 | CACSSSYEQYF | TGTGCCTGTTCCAGTTCCTACGAGCAGTACTTC
TRBD1 | - | TRBJ2-7 | TRBV15 | CATSGGQRSYEQYF | TGTGCCACCAGCGGGGGACAGAGATCCTACGAGCAGTACTTC
- | - | TRBJ1-5 | TRBV11-2 | CASSIGLQQPQHF | TGTGCCAGCAGCATCGGACTTCAACAGCCCCAGCATTTT
TRBD2 | - | TRBJ2-7 | TRBV29-1 | CSVGDYSYEQYF | TGCAGCGTTGGGGACTACTCCTACGAGCAGTACTTC
- | - | TRBJ2-1 | TRBV7-2 | CASSLRGSSSYNEQFF | TGTGCCAGCAGCCTGAGAGGGTCCAGCTCCTACAATGAGCAGTTCTTC